This entry features one TCR beta chain sequence. As originally analysed: Nucleated cell counts were estimated from reference gene primer amplification. The assay was immunoSEQ multiplex PCR, and TCRdb's table has in-frame clones only and misses some. Clone size and the V and J calls come from that table; the DNA yielded D and trimming. The repertoire holds about 170,000 clones, 80% to 85% seen once, with approximately 2.6% in the top ten. This specimen comes from a study of blood T cell repertoires in COVID-19. Study at large: Both acute and convalescent COVID-19 samples were obtained from the United States, Italy and Spain.

The sample taken for sequencing was peripheral blood. The TCR sequence derives from a human donor with acute or convalescent COVID-19. The donor label of this sample is uncertain.

In DNA form, the CDR3 reads TGTGCCAGCACCAGGGCTCGCTATGGCTACACCTTC. Translating gives CASTRARYGYTF. V is TRBV28 and J is TRBJ1-2, with D tentatively TRBD1 (5 bases). V gave up 7 bases and J gave up 4 bases, with 10 bases separating them. The CDR3 totals 12 residues. Germline CDR1 is MDHEN and CDR2 is SYDVKM.